This is a list of T cell receptor beta chains from one sample in a study of CD8 T cells in Susac syndrome. One entry per CDR3 protein, called by TCRdb with MiXCR from the immunoSEQ multiplex PCR reads. The sample records approximately 190,000 distinct CDR3 sequences, 85% to 95% being singletons. Sequencing was carried out using CD8+ T cells from PBMCs. Every receptor here comes from a human donor with Susac syndrome. The CDR3 runs from the conserved cysteine through the conserved F or W. The D gene is left open where the match is weak. The listing skips clone size in some rows; elsewhere it reads once, few, many or a size class.

d_gene,j_gene,abundance,v_gene,CDR3nt,CDR3aa
TRBD2,TRBJ2-7,-,TRBV28,TGTGCCAGCAGTTTAGGGGTTGGCGGGAGTGTGTACGAGCAGTACTTC,CASSLGVGGSVYEQYF
TRBD2,TRBJ2-3,-,TRBV7-6,TGTGCCAGCAGCCCCGAACGTAGCGGGCCTAGCACAGATACGCAGTATTTT,CASSPERSGPSTDTQYF
TRBD2,TRBJ2-3,-,TRBV25-1,TGTGCCAGCAGTGAATATAGGACTAGCGGGACTAGCACAGATACGCAGTATTTT,CASSEYRTSGTSTDTQYF
-,TRBJ2-1,-,TRBV7-8,TGTGCCAGCAGCTTAGGTTCGGAAAACAATGAGCAGTTCTTC,CASSLGSENNEQFF
-,TRBJ2-7,-,TRBV6-1,TGTGCCAGCAGTGAACGAGGCAGGTTACAACAAAGGTCCTACGAGCAGTACTTC,CASSERGRLQQRSYEQYF
-,TRBJ1-2,-,TRBV2,TGTGCCGGGAAACAGGGACGGTATGGCTACACCTTC,CAGKQGRYGYTF
-,TRBJ1-5,once,TRBV7-8,TGTGCCAGCAGCTCGTGGAGCCAGACAGGATCAAGGCGGAATCAGCCCCAGCATTTT,CASSSWSQTGSRRNQPQHF
TRBD2,TRBJ2-1,once,TRBV28,TGTGCCAGCAGCTTTAGCGGGGGATGGGCCAATGAGCAGTTCTTC,CASSFSGGWANEQFF
-,TRBJ2-1,-,TRBV10-3,TGTGCCATCACTGGAGAGTCCTACAATGAGCAGTTCTTC,CAITGESYNEQFF
TRBD1,TRBJ1-5,-,TRBV4-1,TGCGCCAGCAGCCAAGGCCAACGGACAGGATTGCCAATTGATCAGCCCCAGCATTTT,CASSQGQRTGLPIDQPQHF
TRBD2,TRBJ2-1,-,TRBV12-3/TRBV12-4,TGTGCCAGCAGTTTCGCGGGGGGGGGCTACAATGAGCAGTTCTTC,CASSFAGGGYNEQFF
-,TRBJ1-1,-,TRBV7-9,TGTGCCAGCAGCCACCCTGGGGGGAACACTGAAGCTTTCTTT,CASSHPGGNTEAFF
-,TRBJ1-2,-,TRBV20-1,TGCAGTGCCTCCTCCGACAGGCCCGCCTATGGCTACACCTTC,CSASSDRPAYGYTF
-,TRBJ1-3,-,TRBV3-1,TGTGCCAGCAGCCAAGATGTGACCTACTCTGGAAACACCATATATTTT,CASSQDVTYSGNTIYF
TRBD1,TRBJ2-5,-,TRBV25-1,TGTGCCAGCAGCCGACAGGGGGTCGGGCAAGAGACCCAGTACTTC,CASSRQGVGQETQYF
-,TRBJ1-2,-,TRBV27,TGTGCCAGCAGTTTAAGTGGCCGGACAACTAACTATGGCTACACCTTC,CASSLSGRTTNYGYTF
TRBD1,TRBJ1-1,-,TRBV10-3,TGTGCCATCAGTGCCGAGCAGGGGGCGGGCACTGAAGCTTTCTTT,CAISAEQGAGTEAFF
TRBD1,TRBJ1-5,-,TRBV27,TGTGCCAGCAGCTACCGGGACAGGGATCAGCCCCAGCATTTT,CASSYRDRDQPQHF
-,TRBJ2-4,-,TRBV7-9,TGTGCCAGCAGCCAGGGCCTCGGCAAAAACATTCAGTACTTC,CASSQGLGKNIQYF
-,TRBJ2-3,-,TRBV15,TGTGCCACCAGCAGCGGGGGAGCCACAGATACGCAGTATTTT,CATSSGGATDTQYF
-,TRBJ2-3,once,TRBV5-1,TGCGCCAGCAGCATCTCGGGGGGCACAGATACGCAGTATTTT,CASSISGGTDTQYF
TRBD2,TRBJ2-5,-,TRBV9,TGTGCCAGCAGCGTAGCGCTCGAGCGGGGGGCAGAGACCCAGTACTTC,CASSVALERGAETQYF
-,TRBJ1-5,-,TRBV14,TGTGCCAGCAGCCAAGGCCTGCAAGGGCCCCAGCATTTT,CASSQGLQGPQHF
-,TRBJ1-4,-,TRBV7-9,TGTGCCAGCAGCTTAGGCCGCCTGAATAATGAAAAACTGTTTTTT,CASSLGRLNNEKLFF
-,TRBJ2-1,once,TRBV15,TGTGCCACCAGCAGAGACGCGGACCGATACAATGAGCAGTTCTTC,CATSRDADRYNEQFF
-,TRBJ1-2,-,TRBV14,TGTGCCAGCAGCCCCCTGAGAGGGGGCTATGGCTACACCTTC,CASSPLRGGYGYTF
-,TRBJ2-7,-,TRBV5-1,TGCGCCAGCAGCTTAACCGGGACGGCTCTCGCCTACGAGCAGTACTTC,CASSLTGTALAYEQYF
TRBD1,TRBJ1-1,-,TRBV20-1,TGCAGTGCTAGAGATTCAGGGACAGGGCCGTACACTGAAGCTTTCTTT,CSARDSGTGPYTEAFF
TRBD1,TRBJ2-2,-,TRBV30,TGTGCCTGGAGTGTATATCTCGACAGGGTGGGCGGGGAGCTGTTTTTT,CAWSVYLDRVGGELFF
TRBD1,TRBJ2-1,-,TRBV7-9,TGTGCCAGCAGCTTAGGACAGGGGAAAAATGAGCAGTTCTTC,CASSLGQGKNEQFF
TRBD2,TRBJ2-2,-,TRBV29-1,TGCAGCGTTGAACTAGCGGGGCCGAACACCGGGGAGCTGTTTTTT,CSVELAGPNTGELFF
TRBD1,TRBJ2-7,-,TRBV13,TGTGCCAGCAGCTTAGTTACGGGACAGGGTACCTACGAGCAGTACTTC,CASSLVTGQGTYEQYF
TRBD1,TRBJ1-6,-,TRBV13,TGTGCCAGCAGTGGACACAGGGGGCCAGAAAGTTCACCCCTCCACTTT,CASSGHRGPESSPLHF
-,TRBJ1-5,once,TRBV6-1,TGTGCCAGCAGTGACCAAGACAGACTAGGCGTTGGAATGCCCCAGCATTTT,CASSDQDRLGVGMPQHF
-,TRBJ1-1,-,TRBV20-1,TGCAGTGCTTACATGGCGATACTCTTTGCCGAAGCTTTCTTT,CSAYMAILFAEAFF
-,TRBJ1-3,-,TRBV4-1,TGCGCCAGCAGCCAAAAACAGGGCTCTGGAAACACCATATATTTT,CASSQKQGSGNTIYF
-,TRBJ1-3,-,TRBV28,TGTGCCAGCAGTCTTGGGTTCACTGGAAACACCATATATTTT,CASSLGFTGNTIYF
-,TRBJ1-1,-,TRBV13,TGTGCCAGCAGCTTAGAGGCACAGGAGGGGGGCACTGAAGCTTTCTTT,CASSLEAQEGGTEAFF
-,TRBJ2-7,-,TRBV19,TGTGCCAGTAGTATAGCAGGAGGTGGATCCTACGAGCAGTACTTC,CASSIAGGGSYEQYF
-,TRBJ2-2,-,TRBV7-9,TGTGCCAGCAGCTTAGCAGGGACAAAAACCGGGGAGCTGTTTTTT,CASSLAGTKTGELFF
-,TRBJ1-1,-,TRBV11-2,TGTGCCACGACGTCCATGAACACTGAAGCTTTCTTT,CATTSMNTEAFF
-,TRBJ1-3,-,TRBV5-4,TGTGCCAGCAGCTTGATGGGGGCGCCCTCTGGAAACACCATATATTTT,CASSLMGAPSGNTIYF
-,TRBJ1-2,-,TRBV6-5,TGTGCCAGCAGTTACTCTGGCAGTACCGGGGACTATGGCTACACCTTC,CASSYSGSTGDYGYTF
TRBD1,TRBJ1-2,-,TRBV20-1,TGCAGTGCAGGGGGCGGATACTATGGCTACACCTTC,CSAGGGYYGYTF
-,TRBJ1-2,-,TRBV5-6,TGTGCCAGCAGCTTGGAATCCGACGGATCAAGTAACTATGGCTACACCTTC,CASSLESDGSSNYGYTF
-,TRBJ1-2,-,TRBV12-3/TRBV12-4,TGTGCCAGCAGTTTAGTCGGTCCGTGGGATGGCTACACCTTC,CASSLVGPWDGYTF
-,TRBJ2-7,-,TRBV21-1,TGTGCCAGCAGCAAGTTCGGCGAGCAGTACTTC,CASSKFGEQYF
TRBD1,TRBJ1-2,-,TRBV5-1,TGCGCCAGCACCGGGACAGCGAACTATGGCTACACCTTC,CASTGTANYGYTF